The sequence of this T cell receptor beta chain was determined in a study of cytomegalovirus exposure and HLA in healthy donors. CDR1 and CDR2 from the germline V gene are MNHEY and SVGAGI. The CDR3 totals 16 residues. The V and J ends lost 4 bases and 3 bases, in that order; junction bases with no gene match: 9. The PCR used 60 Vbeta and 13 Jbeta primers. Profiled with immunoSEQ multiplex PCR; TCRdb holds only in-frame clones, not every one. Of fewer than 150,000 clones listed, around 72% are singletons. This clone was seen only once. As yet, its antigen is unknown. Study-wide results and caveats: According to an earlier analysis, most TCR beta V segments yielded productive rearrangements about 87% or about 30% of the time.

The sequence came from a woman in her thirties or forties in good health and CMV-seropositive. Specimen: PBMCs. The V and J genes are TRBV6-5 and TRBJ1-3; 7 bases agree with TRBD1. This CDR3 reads CASSWGKGAVGNTIYF. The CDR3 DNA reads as TGTGCCAGCAGTTGGGGCAAGGGGGCGGTTGGAAACACCATATATTTT.